The 2 T cell receptor beta chains given below trace back to one sample, sequenced in a study of identical twins. TCRdb called the 5' RACE reads again in MiXCR, with one record for every CDR3 protein. This sample yields approximately 220,000 distinct CDR3 sequences, of which approximately 7.3% are seen a single time; roughly 5% belongs to the top ten. These data were also filed under a second study, of yellow fever vaccine responses in identical twins.

The sequencing sample was made of CD8+ T cells sorted from blood. These TCRs come from a young woman in good health.

This rearrangement joins TRBV9 to TRBJ2-1; 9 positions match TRBD1. Unmatched junction bases numbered 10, after V lost 0 bases and J lost 6 bases. The CDR3 sequence is 17 residues long. CDR1 and CDR2 from the germline V gene are SGDLS and YYNGEE. CDR3 sequence: CASSVAARTGESNEQFF. For the CDR3, the DNA is TGTGCCAGCAGCGTAGCTGCCCGGACAGGGGAGAGCAATGAGCAGTTCTTC.

CDR3 nucleotides: TGTGCCAGCAGTTTTCCGGGGAATCAGCCCCAGCATTTT. It specifies CASSFPGNQPQHF. The V gene is TRBV28, the J gene TRBJ1-5; D call uncertain. CDR3 length: 13 residues. Germline V gene data show CDR1 as MDHEN and CDR2 as SYDVKM. Trimming cost V 3 bases and J 4 bases, with 7 bases left between them.